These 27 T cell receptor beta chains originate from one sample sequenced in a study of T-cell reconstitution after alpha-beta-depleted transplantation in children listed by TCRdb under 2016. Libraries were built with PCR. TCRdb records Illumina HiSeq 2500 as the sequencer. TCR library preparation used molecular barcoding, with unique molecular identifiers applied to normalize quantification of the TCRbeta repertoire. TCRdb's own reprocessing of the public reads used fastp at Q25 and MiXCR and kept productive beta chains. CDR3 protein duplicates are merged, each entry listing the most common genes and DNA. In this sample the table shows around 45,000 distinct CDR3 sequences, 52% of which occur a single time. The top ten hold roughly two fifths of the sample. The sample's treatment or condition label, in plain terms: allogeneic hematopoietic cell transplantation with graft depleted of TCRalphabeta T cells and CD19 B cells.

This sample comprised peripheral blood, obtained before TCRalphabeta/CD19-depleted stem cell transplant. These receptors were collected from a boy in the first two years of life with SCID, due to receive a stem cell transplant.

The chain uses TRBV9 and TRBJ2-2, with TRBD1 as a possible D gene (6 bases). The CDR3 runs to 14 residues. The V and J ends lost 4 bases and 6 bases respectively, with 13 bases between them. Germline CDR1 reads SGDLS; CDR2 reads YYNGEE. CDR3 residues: CASSIRTGPGELFF. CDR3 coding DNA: TGTGCCAGCAGCATCCGAACAGGGCCCGGGGAGCTGTTTTTT.

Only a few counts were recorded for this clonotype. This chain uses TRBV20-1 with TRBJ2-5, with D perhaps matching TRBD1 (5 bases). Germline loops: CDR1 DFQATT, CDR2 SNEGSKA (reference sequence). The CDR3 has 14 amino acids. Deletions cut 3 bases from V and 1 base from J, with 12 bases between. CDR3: CSASMTVIQETQYF. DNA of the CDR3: TGCAGTGCTAGTATGACAGTAATCCAAGAGACCCAGTACTTC.

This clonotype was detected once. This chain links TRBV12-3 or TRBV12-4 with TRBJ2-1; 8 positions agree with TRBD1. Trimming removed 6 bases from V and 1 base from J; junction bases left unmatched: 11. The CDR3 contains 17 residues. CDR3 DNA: TGTGCCAGCAGAACCACATTTACAGGGGGGTCCTACAATGAGCAGTTCTTC. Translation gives CASRTTFTGGSYNEQFF.

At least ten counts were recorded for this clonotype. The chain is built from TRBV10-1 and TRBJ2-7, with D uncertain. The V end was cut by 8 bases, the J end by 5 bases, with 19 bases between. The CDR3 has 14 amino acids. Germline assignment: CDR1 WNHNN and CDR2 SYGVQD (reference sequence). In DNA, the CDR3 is TGCGCCAGCCGTCCGGGCGGCCAGGTGAACGAGCAGTACTTC. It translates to CASRPGGQVNEQYF.

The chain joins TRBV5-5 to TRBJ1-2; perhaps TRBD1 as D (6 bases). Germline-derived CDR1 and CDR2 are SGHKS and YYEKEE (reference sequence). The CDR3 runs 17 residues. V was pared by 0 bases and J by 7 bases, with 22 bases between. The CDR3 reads CASSLADTSTGALGYTF. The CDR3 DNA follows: TGTGCCAGCAGCTTGGCCGATACGAGCACGGGGGCCCTTGGCTACACCTTC.

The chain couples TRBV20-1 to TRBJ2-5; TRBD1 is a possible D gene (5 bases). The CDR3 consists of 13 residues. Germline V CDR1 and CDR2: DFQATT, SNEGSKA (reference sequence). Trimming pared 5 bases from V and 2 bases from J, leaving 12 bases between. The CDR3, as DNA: TGCAGTGCTCCTCGACAGCTTCAAGAGACCCAGTACTTC. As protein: CSAPRQLQETQYF.

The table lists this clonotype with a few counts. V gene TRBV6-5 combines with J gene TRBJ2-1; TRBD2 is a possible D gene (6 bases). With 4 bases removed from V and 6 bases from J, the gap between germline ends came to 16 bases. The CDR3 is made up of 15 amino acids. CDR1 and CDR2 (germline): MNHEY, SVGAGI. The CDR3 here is CASSSRDSRGNEQFF. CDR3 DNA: TGTGCCAGCAGTTCCCGGGACTCCCGAGGCAATGAGCAGTTCTTC.

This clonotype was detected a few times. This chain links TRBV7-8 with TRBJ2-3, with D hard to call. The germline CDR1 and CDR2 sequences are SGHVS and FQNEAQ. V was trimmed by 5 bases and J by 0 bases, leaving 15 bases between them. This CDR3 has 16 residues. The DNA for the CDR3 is TGTGCCAGCAGCCTCCCGAAGGCTGGGAGCACAGATACGCAGTATTTT. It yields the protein CASSLPKAGSTDTQYF.

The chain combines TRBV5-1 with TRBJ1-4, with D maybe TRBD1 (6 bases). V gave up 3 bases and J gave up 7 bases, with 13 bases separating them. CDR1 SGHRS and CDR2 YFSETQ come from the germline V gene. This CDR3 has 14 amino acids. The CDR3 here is CASSSGQMGEKLFF. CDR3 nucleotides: TGCGCCAGCAGCTCCGGACAGATGGGTGAAAAACTGTTTTTT.

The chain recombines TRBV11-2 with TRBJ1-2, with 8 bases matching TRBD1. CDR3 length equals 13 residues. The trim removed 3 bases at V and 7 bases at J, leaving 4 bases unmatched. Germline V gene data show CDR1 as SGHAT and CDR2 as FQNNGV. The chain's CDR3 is CASSFAGGGGYTF. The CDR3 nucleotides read TGTGCCAGCAGCTTCGCAGGGGGCGGTGGCTACACCTTC.

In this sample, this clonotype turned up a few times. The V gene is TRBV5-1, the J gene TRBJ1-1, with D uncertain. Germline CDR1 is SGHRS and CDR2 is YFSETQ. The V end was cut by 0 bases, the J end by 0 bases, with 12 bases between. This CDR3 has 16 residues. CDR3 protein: CASSLAGGQLNTEAFF. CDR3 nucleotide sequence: TGCGCCAGCAGCTTGGCGGGTGGCCAGTTGAACACTGAAGCTTTCTTT.

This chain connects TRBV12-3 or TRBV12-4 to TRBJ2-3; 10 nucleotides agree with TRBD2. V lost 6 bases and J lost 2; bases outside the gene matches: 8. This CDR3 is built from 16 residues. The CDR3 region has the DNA TGTGCCAGCAGCCCTAGCGGGGGCCCAATCACAGATACGCAGTATTTT. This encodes CASSPSGGPITDTQYF.

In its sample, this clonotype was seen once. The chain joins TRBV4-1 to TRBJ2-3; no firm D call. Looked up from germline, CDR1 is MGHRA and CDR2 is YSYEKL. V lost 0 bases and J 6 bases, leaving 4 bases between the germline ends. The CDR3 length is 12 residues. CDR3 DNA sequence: TGCGCCAGCAGCCAAGACCTGGATACGCAGTATTTT. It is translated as CASSQDLDTQYF.

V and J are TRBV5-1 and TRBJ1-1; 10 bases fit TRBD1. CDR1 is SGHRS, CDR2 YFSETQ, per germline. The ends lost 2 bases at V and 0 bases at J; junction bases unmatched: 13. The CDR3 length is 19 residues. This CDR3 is CASSFRAPGQGRLNTEAFF. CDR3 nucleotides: TGCGCCAGCAGCTTCCGCGCCCCGGGACAGGGGCGATTGAACACTGAAGCTTTCTTT.

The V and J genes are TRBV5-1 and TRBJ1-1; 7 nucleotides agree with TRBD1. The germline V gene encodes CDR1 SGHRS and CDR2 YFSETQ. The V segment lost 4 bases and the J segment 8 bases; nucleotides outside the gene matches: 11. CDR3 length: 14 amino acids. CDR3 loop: CASSSGTEREEAFF. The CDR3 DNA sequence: TGCGCCAGCAGCAGCGGGACAGAAAGGGAGGAAGCTTTCTTT.

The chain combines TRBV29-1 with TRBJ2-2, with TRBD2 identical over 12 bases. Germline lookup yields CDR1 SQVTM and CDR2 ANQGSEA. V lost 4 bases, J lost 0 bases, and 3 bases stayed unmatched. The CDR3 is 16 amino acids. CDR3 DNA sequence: TGCAGCGTTGGACTAGCGGGGGACCCGAACACCGGGGAGCTGTTTTTT. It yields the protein CSVGLAGDPNTGELFF.

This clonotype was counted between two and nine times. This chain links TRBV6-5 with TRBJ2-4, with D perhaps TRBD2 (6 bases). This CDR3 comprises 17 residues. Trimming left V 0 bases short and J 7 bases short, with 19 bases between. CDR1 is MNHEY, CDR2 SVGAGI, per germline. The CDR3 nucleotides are TGTGCCAGCAGTTACTCACCGTTAGGGCGGGGCAGGAACATTCAGTACTTC. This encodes CASSYSPLGRGRNIQYF.

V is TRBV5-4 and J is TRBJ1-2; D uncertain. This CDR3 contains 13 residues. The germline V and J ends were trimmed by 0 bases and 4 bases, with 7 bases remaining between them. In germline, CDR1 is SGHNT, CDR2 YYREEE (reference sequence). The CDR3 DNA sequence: TGTGCCAGCAGCTTGGAAACGAGCTATGGCTACACCTTC. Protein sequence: CASSLETSYGYTF.

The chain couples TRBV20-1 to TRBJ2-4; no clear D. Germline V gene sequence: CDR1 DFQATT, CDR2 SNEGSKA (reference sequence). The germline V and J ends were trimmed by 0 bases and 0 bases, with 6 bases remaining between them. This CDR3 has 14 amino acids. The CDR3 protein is CSARDNPAKNIQYF. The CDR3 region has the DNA TGCAGTGCTAGAGATAATCCAGCCAAAAACATTCAGTACTTC.

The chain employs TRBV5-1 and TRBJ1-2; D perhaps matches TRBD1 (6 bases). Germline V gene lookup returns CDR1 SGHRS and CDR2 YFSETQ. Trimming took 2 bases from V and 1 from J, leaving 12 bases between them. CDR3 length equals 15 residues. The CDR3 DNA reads TGCGCCAGCAGCTTCTGGACAGCTCTTAACTATGGCTACACCTTC. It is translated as CASSFWTALNYGYTF. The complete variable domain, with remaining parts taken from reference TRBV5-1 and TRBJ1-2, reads KAGVTQTPRYLIKTRGQQVTLSCSPISGHRSVSWYQQTPGQGLQFLFEYFSETQRNKGNFPGRFSGRQFSNSRSEMNVSTLELGDSALYLCASSFWTALNYGYTFGSGTRLTVV.

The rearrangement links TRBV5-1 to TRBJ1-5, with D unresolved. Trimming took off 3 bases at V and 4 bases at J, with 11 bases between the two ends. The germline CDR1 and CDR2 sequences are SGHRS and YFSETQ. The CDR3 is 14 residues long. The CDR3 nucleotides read TGCGCCAGCAGCTACGGACGCTCGAATCAGCCCCAGCATTTT. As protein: CASSYGRSNQPQHF.

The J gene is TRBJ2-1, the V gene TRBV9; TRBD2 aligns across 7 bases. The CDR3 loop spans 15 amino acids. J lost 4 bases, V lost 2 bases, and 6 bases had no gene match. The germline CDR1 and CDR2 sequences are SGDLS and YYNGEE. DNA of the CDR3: TGTGCCAGCAGCGTCGGTAGCGGGTGGTACAATGAGCAGTTCTTC. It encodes CASSVGSGWYNEQFF.

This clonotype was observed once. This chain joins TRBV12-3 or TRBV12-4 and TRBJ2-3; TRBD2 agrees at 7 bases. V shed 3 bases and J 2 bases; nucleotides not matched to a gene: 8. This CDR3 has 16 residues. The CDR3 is CASSLGGNRATDTQYF. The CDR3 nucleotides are TGTGCCAGCAGTTTGGGAGGGAATAGGGCCACAGATACGCAGTATTTT.

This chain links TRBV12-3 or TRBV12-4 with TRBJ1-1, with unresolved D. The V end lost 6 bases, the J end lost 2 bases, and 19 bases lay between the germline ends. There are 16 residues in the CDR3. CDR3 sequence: CASSIPKWTANTEAFF. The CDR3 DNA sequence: TGTGCCAGCAGCATACCGAAGTGGACCGCCAACACTGAAGCTTTCTTT.

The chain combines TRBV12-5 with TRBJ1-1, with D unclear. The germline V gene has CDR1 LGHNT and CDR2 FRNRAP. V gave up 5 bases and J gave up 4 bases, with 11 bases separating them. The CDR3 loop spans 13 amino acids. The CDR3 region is CASGLTGGTEAFF. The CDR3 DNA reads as TGTGCTAGTGGTCTTACGGGTGGCACTGAAGCTTTCTTT. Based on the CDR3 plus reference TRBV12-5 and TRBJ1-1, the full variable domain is DARVTQTPRHKVTEMGQEVTMRCQPILGHNTVFWYRQTMMQGLELLAYFRNRAPLDDSGMPKDRFSAEMPDATLATLKIQPSEPRDSAVYFCASGLTGGTEAFFGQGTRLTVV.

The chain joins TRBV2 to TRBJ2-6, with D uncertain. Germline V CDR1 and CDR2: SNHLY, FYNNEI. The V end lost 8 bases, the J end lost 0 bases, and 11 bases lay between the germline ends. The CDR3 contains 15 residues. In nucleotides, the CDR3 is TGTGCCAGCGGCGGACGGTACTCTGGGGCCAACGTCCTGACTTTC. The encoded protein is CASGGRYSGANVLTF.

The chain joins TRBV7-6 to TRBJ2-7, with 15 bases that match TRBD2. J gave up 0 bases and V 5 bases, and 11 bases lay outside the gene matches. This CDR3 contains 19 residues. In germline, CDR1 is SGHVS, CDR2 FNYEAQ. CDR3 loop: CASSLSGLAGGLSSYEQYF. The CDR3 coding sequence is TGTGCCAGCAGCCTCTCGGGACTAGCGGGGGGACTCAGCTCCTACGAGCAGTACTTC.